This T cell receptor (beta chain) is from a study of vaccination and CD4 T cells after COVID-19. Study-wide context: Six males and four females, two of them Hispanic, were enrolled as convalescents.

Cultured CD4+ T-cell DNA underwent Oncomine TCR Beta short-read sequencing. TCRdb analysed the PCR reads with MiXCR anew, one entry per CDR3 protein. The data hold about 7,800 distinct CDR3 sequences, with roughly 59% observed a single time. CDR1 and CDR2 (germline): SNHLY, FYNNEI. The CDR3 is 11 residues long. Trimming shortened V by 4 bases and J by 2 bases, and 0 bases separated the two germline ends. To note about this clonotype: What it binds is not known.

The treatment was: roughly ten-day PBMC culture with coronavirus spike peptide pools or control peptides (ViraFEST assay). Unexposed donor CD4+ T cells predated the COVID-19 pandemic, collected 2011-2018. ViraFEST stimulated the growth of antigen-specific T cells using peptide pools and subsequently profiled their TCRs by sequencing. Wells that each held 2 million or so PBMCs were cultured with 8 to 10 IU/ml IL-2 and approximately 10 ug/ml peptide pools. Available cell numbers determined whether unexposed-donor CD4+ T cells were probed with SARS-CoV-2 S/N and four cold-coronavirus spikes. This TCR was recovered from a human donor in good health. Sequenced: CD4+ T cells from blood, cultured in vitro. The genes are TRBV2 and TRBJ2-4, with D unresolved. CDR3 loop: CASSAKNIQYF. The CDR3 bases are TGTGCCAGCAGTGCCAAAAACATTCAGTACTTC.